This record covers a single T cell receptor beta chain. This sample is part of a study of blood T cell repertoires in COVID-19. Study-wide background: COVID-19 samples from acute and convalescent phases originated in the United States, Italy and Spain. T cells, B-cell-depleted T cells, or PBMCs provided the cDNA or gDNA that served as material.

In the original processing: Amplification of reference gene primers was used by the study to estimate nucleated cell counts. Measured with immunoSEQ multiplex PCR; TCRdb has only the in-frame clones, and not every one. V, J and clone size are those of that table, while D and trimming were read from the DNA. The repertoire holds about 230,000 clones, with 85% to 90% as singletons. The clonotype originates from a woman aged 60-75 years with acute or convalescent COVID-19. The sample was peripheral blood.

For the CDR3, the DNA is TGTGCCAGCAGCGTCCAAGGGGGAACCTACGAGCAGTACTTC. It codes for CASSVQGGTYEQYF. The chain employs TRBV11-2 and TRBJ2-7; D is possibly TRBD1 (6 bases). This CDR3 spans 14 amino acids. The V gene's germline CDR1 is SGHAT and CDR2 FQNNGV. With 5 bases removed from V and 2 bases from J, the gap between germline ends came to 13 bases.